The present entry profiles one T cell receptor beta chain with its context. At least ten counts were recorded for this clone. There is no known antigen for this receptor. No much larger clone exists at a distance of one base, and base qualities are not known. Genomic DNA was used for TRB sequencing, which was performed with the immunoSEQ assay at survey resolution or with the hsTCRB kit. Concerning the study's data processing: The immunoSEQ software handled initial read processing, and the LymphoSeq R package was used for repertoire analyses. Clonality was computed as 1 minus normalized Shannon entropy; Gini coefficient was also calculated for each TRB dataset. To infer phenotypes in unsorted samples, TRB sequences from sorted subsets of the recipient or donor were mapped onto the unsorted samples of the same recipient. TCRdb took over this immuneACCESS table, retaining in-frame rearrangements with V and J assigned. Such tables are incomplete; in checked studies, under half of the missing clones stem from an unresolved V gene, and the remainder is unexplained. The D gene and trimming were derived from the DNA, and the V and J assignments and clone size from that table. This sample shows fewer than 7,000 clones, and none of them turns up only once. About 25% of the sample rests with the top ten.

The sample comes from a study of T cells after posttransplantation cyclophosphamide (dated by TCRdb to 2015 to 2016). At the level of the whole study: Using TRB sequencing, the study followed how the T cell repertoire rebuilt after myeloablative bone marrow transplantation with posttransplantation cyclophosphamide given as GVHD prophylaxis. Samples from a few dozen PTCy-treated patients, along with samples from about 16 of their related bone marrow donors, underwent antigen receptor sequencing. TRB sequencing was performed on blood from all 35 or so PTCy patients with 1-year posttransplant specimens. In 3 patients, up to 3 additional blood samples taken between 2 and 5.2 years after transplant also underwent TRB sequencing, as did pretransplant blood from 4 patients. TRA and TRB clonality were tightly correlated in several samples, so subsequent TCR analyses focused on TRB only. Public TRB sequences were compared against a database of over 3,600 sequences linked to responses to pathogens, tumor antigens, self-antigens and alloantigens. What the authors observed across the whole study: At 1-2 months, donor-recipient similarity was low but rose over the first year, and the later blood repertoires were often dominated by donor CD8+ memory clones. Across 45 or so patients, TRB clonality was highly associated with recipient CMV seropositivity and CMV reactivation, and PTCy diversity was similar to diversity in CNI/methotrexate controls. The TRB repertoires of T cells infiltrating skin or GI tract showed only limited overlap with the TRB repertoires of T cells in blood.

The sample's treatment or condition, from its label and the paper: high-dose cyclophosphamide on days +3 and +4 as single-agent GVHD prophylaxis. PTCy patients received busulfan and fludarabine conditioning, a related or unrelated marrow graft, and cyclophosphamide on days +3 and +4. The PTCy-treated patients were enrolled in a prospective multi-institutional clinical trial. Mononuclear cells from peripheral blood and bone marrow were separated by Ficoll-Hypaque density centrifugation and then cryopreserved. The CDR1 and CDR2 encoded by the germline V gene are ENHRY and SYGVKD. The junction shows trimming of 5 bases on V and 0 bases on J, and the gene matches do not reach 2 bases of it. The CDR3 has 15 amino acids, counting the end cysteine and phenylalanine. This entry keeps only the CDR3 DNA: 45 bases, framed from base 1.

This chain joins TRBV10-3 to TRBJ2-7, and 12 junctional nucleotides match TRBD2. The TCR originated in a male patient aged 60-69 years who received an allogeneic stem cell transplant from a related donor, was CMV-positive, and had acute GVHD only. After a transplant, some of the T cells may come from the graft donor. The starting material was PBMCs, obtained 377 days after allogeneic stem cell transplant with posttransplant cyclophosphamide. CDR3 loop: CAISRTSGDSYEQYF. The DNA reads as follows: TGTGCCATCAGTAGGACTAGCGGGGACTCCTACGAGCAGTACTTC.